What follows are 12 T cell receptor beta chains derived from one specimen sequenced in a study of OX40 agonist ivuxolimab in advanced cancers. The library was produced with the immunoSEQ multiplex PCR assay. TCRdb's version of the immuneACCESS table is confined to in-frame rearrangements and falls short of the full clone set. An unresolved V gene accounts for under half of the shortfall where checked; the remainder is of unknown origin. This sample comprises tens of thousands of clones, 91% of them detected only once. Of the sample, 2.6% falls within the top ten clones. The specimen was CD4+ or CD8+ T cells sorted from blood, collected in a trial of the OX40 agonist ivuxolimab. These receptors were collected from an adult with an advanced solid tumor such as melanoma, head and neck, liver or kidney cancer.

This chain joins TRBV11-2 and TRBJ2-7, with D tentatively TRBD2 (5 bases). The CDR3 spans 15 residues. The V end lost 4 bases, the J end lost 0 bases, and 13 bases lay between the germline ends. Germline V lookup: CDR1 SGHAT, CDR2 FQNNGV. The CDR3 coding sequence is TGTGCCAGCAGCTCTGGCGGGCTTAGCTCCTACGAGCAGTACTTC. Translated: CASSSGGLSSYEQYF. Drawing the rest from reference TRBV11-2 and TRBJ2-7, the complete variable domain is EAGVAQSPRYKIIEKRQSVAFWCNPISGHATLYWYQQILGQGPKLLIQFQNNGVVDDSQLPKDRFSAERLKGVDSTLKIQPAKLEDSAVYLCASSSGGLSSYEQYFGPGTRLTVT.

The CDR3 protein is CASSPPGLAGREQYF. In DNA, the CDR3 is TGTGCCAGCAGTCCACCGGGACTAGCGGGACGCGAGCAGTACTTC. The V and J genes are TRBV6-5 and TRBJ2-7; TRBD2 aligns across 13 bases. This CDR3 region has 15 residues. Germline CDR1 is MNHEY and CDR2 is SVGAGI. V was clipped by 5 bases and J by 6 bases; unmatched bases: 7.

The genes are TRBV25-1 and TRBJ1-3; D is unclear. The CDR3 covers 13 residues. V was shortened by 7 bases and J by 4 bases, with 11 bases between the two germline ends. The V gene's germline CDR1 is MGHDK and CDR2 SYGVNS. The CDR3 loop is CASKTTAGNTIYF. In DNA, the CDR3 is TGTGCCAGCAAAACGACCGCGGGAAACACCATATATTTT.

This clone has only one observation. The chain recombines TRBV7-2 with TRBJ2-3; D is possibly TRBD2 (7 bases). CDR1 SGHTA and CDR2 FQGNSA come from the germline V gene. The CDR3 contains 14 residues. Trimming left V 8 bases short and J 6 bases short, with 18 bases between. CDR3 DNA: TGTGCCAGCTCTCTCGGAGGGAGGGGGGATACGCAGTATTTT. Protein: CASSLGGRGDTQYF.

The J gene is TRBJ2-1, the V gene TRBV19; 11 nucleotides line up with TRBD2. Germline-derived CDR1 and CDR2 are LNHDA and SQIVND (reference sequence). V was clipped by 5 bases and J by 0 bases; unmatched bases: 12. The length of the CDR3 is 19 residues. The CDR3 DNA reads as TGTGCCAGTAGTCCACTCGGGGGACTAGCGGAACGCTCCTACAATGAGCAGTTCTTC. It codes for CASSPLGGLAERSYNEQFF.

The chain recombines TRBV9 with TRBJ1-2; 7 positions agree with TRBD1. V was clipped by 4 bases and J by 5 bases; unmatched bases: 5. The CDR3 extends over 13 amino acids. The germline gives CDR1 SGDLS, CDR2 YYNGEE. CDR3 in amino acids: CASSSRDRYGYTF. CDR3 nucleotide sequence: TGTGCCAGCAGCTCCCGGGACAGATATGGCTACACCTTC.

The chain is built from TRBV5-6 and TRBJ2-1; D possibly corresponds to TRBD1 (6 bases). Trimming left V 1 base short and J 10 bases short, with 12 bases between. Germline CDR1 is SGHDT and CDR2 is YYEEEE. The CDR3 runs 13 residues. CDR3 in DNA: TGTGCCAGCAGCTTGTTACAGGGTGGCGAGCAGTTCTTC. Amino acid sequence: CASSLLQGGEQFF.

The CDR3 region is CASSREPQHF. Written as DNA, the CDR3 is TGTGCCAGCAGTCGCGAACCCCAGCATTTT. J is TRBJ1-5 and V is TRBV6-4; D is unresolved. The CDR3 covers 10 residues. Trimming left V 5 bases short and J 10 bases short, with 6 bases between. Per the germline V gene, CDR1 is MRHNA and CDR2 is SNTAGT.

The chain combines TRBV7-3 with TRBJ1-4, with 7 positions matching TRBD1. CDR3 length equals 16 residues. The trim removed 5 bases at V and 6 bases at J, leaving 12 bases unmatched. The germline gives CDR1 SGHTA, CDR2 FQGTGA. The CDR3: CASSAQYRGMDEKLFF. Here the CDR3 DNA reads TGTGCCAGCAGCGCACAGTACAGGGGTATGGATGAAAAACTGTTTTTT.

In DNA form, the CDR3 reads TGTGCCAGCAGCCTGGCGGGATCCGGTAATGAAAAACTGTTTTTT. Its protein is CASSLAGSGNEKLFF. V gene TRBV5-4 combines with J gene TRBJ1-4, with D unresolved. Germline V lookup: CDR1 SGHNT, CDR2 YYREEE (reference sequence). CDR3 size: 15 residues. Trimming left V 4 bases short and J 4 bases short, with 14 bases between.

The genes are TRBV27 and TRBJ2-2, with D perhaps TRBD1 (5 bases). Germline-derived CDR1 and CDR2 are MNHEY and SMNVEV (reference sequence). Deletions cut 6 bases from V and 1 base from J, with 9 bases between. The CDR3 consists of 14 residues. CDR3 bases: TGTGCCAGCAGGTTAGACAGGAACACCGGGGAGCTGTTTTTT. Its translation: CASRLDRNTGELFF.

J is TRBJ2-2 and V is TRBV2; D may match TRBD1 or TRBD2 (5 bases each). The CDR3 spans 14 residues. Germline-derived CDR1 and CDR2 are SNHLY and FYNNEI. V lost 5 bases to trimming and J lost 4 bases, with 11 bases between them. The CDR3: CASSPQGPTGELFF. CDR3 nucleotides: TGTGCCAGCAGTCCCCAGGGACCCACCGGGGAGCTGTTTTTT.